This TCR beta chain was captured by sequencing in a study of cytomegalovirus exposure and HLA in healthy donors. Study results and caveats: Later genetic work tied a missense DCLRE1C variant to beta-chain V and J trimming.

Note on this clone: Its antigen is as yet unknown.

The PCR was carried out with 60 Vbeta primers and 13 Jbeta primers. Measured with immunoSEQ multiplex PCR; TCRdb has only the in-frame clones, and not every one. Its clone listing holds about 130,000 clones. This CDR3 has 14 amino acids. V shed 4 bases and J 4 bases; nucleotides not matched to a gene: 7. Germline-derived CDR1 and CDR2 are SGHRS and YFSETQ. Sequenced sample: PBMCs. This TCR derives from a man aged 40-49 years in good health and CMV-seronegative. This sequence joins TRBV5-1 and TRBJ1-2, with 7 bases fitting TRBD1. For the CDR3, the DNA is TGCGCCAGCAGCACCTTGACAGGGACCTATGGCTACACCTTC. This codes for CASSTLTGTYGYTF.